Only a few counts were recorded for the clone carrying this TCR beta chain. This specimen belongs to a study of blood T cell repertoires in COVID-19. For the study at large: PBMCs, B-cell-depleted T cells, or T cells were the source of the cDNA or gDNA that made up the material.

Data came from immunoSEQ multiplex PCR; TCRdb stores just in-frame clones and leaves some out. The sample shows roughly 320,000 clones, roughly 90% of them seen only once. Enrollees, about 18 to 95 years old, lived in 24 US areas. J was trimmed by 7 bases and V by 8 bases; bases with no gene match: 8. This CDR3 spans 14 amino acids. Germline V gene data show CDR1 as SNHLY and CDR2 as FYNNEI. The sequence came from a woman aged 30 to 39 who had been exposed to COVID-19. The source material was PBMCs or T cells enriched from blood (not recorded which). This chain links TRBV2 with TRBJ2-2; 9 bases are a match to TRBD2. This chain's CDR3 is CASGGTSWGGELFF. DNA for the CDR3: TGTGCCAGCGGGGGGACTAGCTGGGGCGGGGAGCTGTTTTTT.